The 31 T cell receptor beta chains listed next were all sequenced from one sample in a study of Ad26.COV2.S vaccination and SARS-CoV-2 variants. Treatment defined: around 19 received Ad26.COV2.S at low or high dose, single or two shots; roughly five received placebo; per-sample allocation not given. On day 63 after the first injection, vaccine and placebo recipients gave samples. The repertoire was sequenced with immunoSEQ multiplex PCR; TCRdb's copy has only in-frame clones and lacks some. The table includes around 300,000 clones, roughly nine tenths detected once. The sample consisted of peripheral blood, taken in a trial of Ad26.COV2.S vaccine versus placebo. The receptors were sampled from a person between 18 and 65 years old who received the Ad26.COV2.S COVID-19 vaccine or a placebo.

The genes are TRBV19 and TRBJ2-3, with D perhaps TRBD1 (5 bases). V was pared by 1 base and J by 5 bases, with 10 bases between. Germline V gene sequence: CDR1 LNHDA, CDR2 SQIVND (reference sequence). The CDR3 totals 14 residues. The CDR3 nucleotides read TGTGCCAGTAGTATAGGACAGTTTATAGATACGCAGTATTTT. As protein: CASSIGQFIDTQYF.

CDR3: CSVEVGTNEQFF. DNA of the CDR3: TGCAGCGTTGAGGTCGGGACAAATGAGCAGTTCTTC. The chain combines TRBV29-1 with TRBJ2-1; D possibly corresponds to TRBD1 (6 bases). V dropped 3 bases and J dropped 7 bases, with 10 bases sitting between them. Germline V gene data show CDR1 as SQVTM and CDR2 as ANQGSEA. There are 12 residues in the CDR3.

J is TRBJ1-4 and V is TRBV2, with 7 positions matching TRBD1. Germline values: CDR1 SNHLY, CDR2 FYNNEI. The CDR3 sequence is 15 residues long. After removal of 4 bases from V and 7 bases from J, the junction contained 9 bases not matched to a gene. CDR3 in DNA: TGTGCCAGCAGTGCCACCGGGACAGATATTGAAAAACTGTTTTTT. The encoded protein is CASSATGTDIEKLFF.

The chain couples TRBV7-2 to TRBJ1-1; D call uncertain. CDR1 is SGHTA, CDR2 FQGNSA, per germline. This CDR3 has 14 residues. Trimming left V 5 bases short and J 1 base short, with 11 bases between. The CDR3 DNA is TGTGCCAGCAGCCCATACACAGAGAACACTGAAGCTTTCTTT. Encoded protein: CASSPYTENTEAFF. The full variable domain, with the rest looked up from reference TRBV7-2 and TRBJ1-1, is GAGVSQSPSNKVTEKGKDVELRCDPISGHTALYWYRQSLGQGLEFLIYFQGNSAPDKSGLPSDRFSAERTGGSVSTLTIQRTQQEDSAVYLCASSPYTENTEAFFGQGTRLTVV.

This chain uses TRBV19 with TRBJ1-2; a possible D gene is TRBD1 (6 bases). Trimming stripped 3 bases from V and 3 bases from J, with 11 bases between. This CDR3 has 14 residues. Germline assignment: CDR1 LNHDA and CDR2 SQIVND (reference sequence). The CDR3 nucleotides are TGTGCCAGTAGTATTCCGGGGGCGGACTATGGCTACACCTTC. Residues: CASSIPGADYGYTF.

The CDR3 loop reads CASSPGLLSSYEQYV. CDR3 coding DNA: TGTGCCAGCAGCCCGGGACTCCTCAGCTCCTACGAGCAGTACGTC. The chain combines TRBV28 with TRBJ2-7; possibly TRBD2 for D (6 bases). Germline V gene data show CDR1 as MDHEN and CDR2 as SYDVKM. This CDR3 is 15 amino acids long. V lost 6 bases, J lost 0 bases, and 15 bases lay in between.

The genes are TRBV6-2 or TRBV6-3 and TRBJ1-6; no clear D gene. Germline V lookup: CDR1 MNHEY, CDR2 SVGEGT. Trimming took 6 bases from V and 7 from J, leaving 13 bases between them. The CDR3 extends over 14 amino acids. CDR3: CASSLVLGNSPLHF. The CDR3 coding sequence is TGTGCCAGCAGCCTTGTGTTGGGAAATTCACCCCTCCACTTT.

The rearrangement uses TRBV3-1 (or the pseudogene TRBV3-2) and TRBJ2-7; no reliable D call. Trimming left V 2 bases short and J 2 bases short, with 7 bases between. Germline loops: CDR1 LGHDT, CDR2 YNNKEL (reference sequence). There are 13 residues in the CDR3. Written as DNA, the CDR3 is TGTGCCAGCAGCCAACATCCGACCTACGAGCAGTACTTC. It specifies CASSQHPTYEQYF.

The rearrangement links TRBV7-9 to TRBJ2-1, with D possibly being TRBD2 (7 bases). V shed 5 bases and J shed 9 bases, with 14 bases lying between them. The CDR3 consists of 13 residues. Germline V gene sequence: CDR1 SEHNR, CDR2 FQNEAQ (reference sequence). The CDR3 DNA reads TGTGCCAGCAGCGAGACGGGGGGCGGTGAGCAGTTCTTC. Protein product: CASSETGGGEQFF.

This chain links TRBV28 with TRBJ2-7, with TRBD1 identical over 7 bases. The germline CDR1 and CDR2 sequences are MDHEN and SYDVKM. CDR3 length: 11 residues. The J segment lost 7 bases and the V segment lost 6 bases, leaving 3 bases of the junction unmatched. The CDR3: CASRGGGEQYV. DNA for the CDR3: TGTGCCAGCAGAGGGGGCGGGGAGCAGTACGTC.

V usage is TRBV18 and J usage is TRBJ1-1; maybe TRBD1 (6 bases). Germline V lookup: CDR1 KGHSH, CDR2 LQKENI. Trimming took 6 bases from V and 8 from J, leaving 16 bases between them. The length of the CDR3 is 13 residues. CDR3 sequence: CASSPREGGEAFF. CDR3 bases: TGTGCCAGCTCCCCCCGGGAGGGGGGGGAAGCTTTCTTT.

This rearrangement joins TRBV9 to TRBJ2-5, with 7 bases fitting TRBD1. The V and J ends lost 3 bases and 0 bases, in that order; junction bases with no gene match: 11. The CDR3 runs 17 residues. Germline assignment: CDR1 SGDLS and CDR2 YYNGEE. The CDR3 region has the DNA TGTGCCAGCAGCGAGGGGGCGCGCGGCGGCGACCAAGAGACCCAGTACTTC. Translating gives CASSEGARGGDQETQYF.

In the case of this clone: Different DNA sequences within this sample yield the same CDR3. This chain joins TRBV6-2 or TRBV6-3 and TRBJ1-2; D is unresolved. Germline-derived CDR1 and CDR2 are MNHEY and SVGEGT. This CDR3 region has 12 residues. Trimming stripped 3 bases from V and 8 bases from J, with 10 bases between. The CDR3 sequence is CASSYRRDGYTF. The CDR3 coding sequence is TGTGCCAGCAGTTATCGGCGTGACGGCTACACCTTC.

The V gene is TRBV10-3, the J gene TRBJ1-1, with 10 bases lining up with TRBD1. Germline CDR1 and CDR2: ENHRY and SYGVKD. The V segment lost 8 bases and the J segment 1 base; nucleotides outside the gene matches: 7. The CDR3 sequence is 15 residues long. The CDR3 region is CAIGDRGQPNTEAFF. CDR3 in DNA: TGTGCCATCGGAGACAGGGGGCAACCGAACACTGAAGCTTTCTTT.

This chain connects TRBV9 to TRBJ1-4, with D possibly matching TRBD1 (5 bases). Looked up from germline, CDR1 is SGDLS and CDR2 is YYNGEE. V lost 2 bases to trimming and J lost 6 bases, with 14 bases between them. The CDR3 is 15 residues long. CDR3 coding DNA: TGTGCCAGCAGCGTTGCCGGGACGGGTTATGAAAAACTGTTTTTT. As protein: CASSVAGTGYEKLFF.

V and J are TRBV18 and TRBJ1-5; D ambiguous. Germline V gene sequence: CDR1 KGHSH, CDR2 LQKENI. This CDR3 is built from 13 residues. Trimming pared 2 bases from V and 7 bases from J, leaving 9 bases between. The CDR3 spells CASSPGSDQPQHF. In nucleotides, the CDR3 is TGTGCCAGCTCACCAGGCAGTGACCAGCCCCAGCATTTT. The whole variable domain, filled in from reference TRBV18 and TRBJ1-5, reads NAGVMQNPRHLVRRRGQEARLRCSPMKGHSHVYWYRQLPEEGLKFMVYLQKENIIDESGMPKERFSAEFPKEGPSILRIQQVVRGDSAAYFCASSPGSDQPQHFGDGTRLSIL.

This clone has just a few counts. The chain carries TRBV4-3 and TRBJ1-2, with 7 bases fitting TRBD1. CDR1 is LGHNA and CDR2 is YSLEER in the germline V gene. V gave up 4 bases and J gave up 4 bases; unmatched junction bases: 9. This CDR3 spans 15 amino acids. CDR3 sequence (DNA): TGCGCCAGCAGCCCGGGACAGACGAAAGGCTATGGCTACACCTTC. It is translated as CASSPGQTKGYGYTF.

V is TRBV7-2 and J is TRBJ2-1; 9 nucleotides agree with TRBD2. The CDR3 is 15 amino acids. With V trimmed by 2 bases and J by 8 bases, 7 bases remained unmatched. Germline CDR1 and CDR2: SGHTA and FQGNSA. The CDR3, as DNA: TGTGCCAGCAGCTTACGCGAGCGGGGGGAGGATGAGCAGTTCTTC. This sequence encodes CASSLRERGEDEQFF.

The chain has TRBV5-1 and TRBJ2-5; no definite D call. V dropped 0 bases and J dropped 5 bases, with 8 bases sitting between them. The CDR3 contains 13 residues. CDR1 is SGHRS and CDR2 is YFSETQ in the germline V gene. As DNA, the CDR3 is TGCGCCAGCAGCTTGGGTGGGCCGGAGACCCAGTACTTC. Amino acid sequence: CASSLGGPETQYF. Looking up the rest from reference TRBV5-1 and TRBJ2-5 gives the full variable domain: KAGVTQTPRYLIKTRGQQVTLSCSPISGHRSVSWYQQTPGQGLQFLFEYFSETQRNKGNFPGRFSGRQFSNSRSEMNVSTLELGDSALYLCASSLGGPETQYFGPGTRLLVL.

V and J are TRBV4-3 and TRBJ2-3; 10 bases line up with TRBD2. Germline V lookup: CDR1 LGHNA, CDR2 YSLEER. Unmatched junction bases numbered 9, after V lost 4 bases and J lost 2 bases. This CDR3 contains 17 residues. CDR3 sequence reads: CASSRAPLAGVTDTQYF. The CDR3 DNA is TGCGCCAGCAGCCGAGCCCCCCTAGCGGGAGTCACAGATACGCAGTATTTT.

CDR3 DNA sequence: TGTGCCAGCAGGGAGACCGGGACCGGAGAGACCCAGTACTTC. Amino acids: CASRETGTGETQYF. The chain employs TRBV6-6 and TRBJ2-5, with D possibly being TRBD1 or TRBD2 (5 bases each). Deletions cut 6 bases from V and 4 bases from J, with 15 bases between. From germline, CDR1 is MNHNY and CDR2 SVGAGI (reference sequence). This CDR3 is 14 amino acids long.

The chain couples TRBV18 to TRBJ1-2; possible D gene TRBD1, 5 bases. V lost 5 bases and J lost 5, with 18 bases in between. Looked up from germline, CDR1 is KGHSH and CDR2 is LQKENI. The CDR3 extends over 15 amino acids. The CDR3 loop is CASSTRPRGNYGYTF. The CDR3 DNA sequence: TGTGCCAGCTCAACCCGTCCGCGGGGGAATTATGGCTACACCTTC.

V and J are TRBV19 and TRBJ2-1, with D perhaps matching TRBD1 (6 bases). CDR3 length: 15 residues. The ends were cut back, 3 bases at V and 7 bases at J, with 16 bases in the middle. Germline CDR1 LNHDA, CDR2 SQIVND (reference sequence). CDR3 loop: CASSMAPPGVNEQFF. The CDR3, as DNA: TGTGCCAGTAGTATGGCCCCGCCAGGGGTTAATGAGCAGTTCTTC.

V is TRBV30 and J is TRBJ2-3; 12 bases fit TRBD2. Germline V gene sequence: CDR1 GTSNPN, CDR2 SVGIG (reference sequence). CDR3 length: 13 residues. The V gene end was trimmed by 8 bases and the J gene end by 0 bases; junction bases not matched to a gene: 0. The CDR3 here is CAGTSGSTDTQYF. CDR3 DNA sequence: TGTGCCGGGACTAGCGGGAGCACAGATACGCAGTATTTT.

The V and J genes are TRBV27 and TRBJ1-1, with D hard to call. Between the trimmed V and J ends, which lost 2 bases and 0 bases, there was a span of 10 bases. This CDR3 has 15 residues. Germline values: CDR1 MNHEY, CDR2 SMNVEV (reference sequence). The CDR3 protein is CASSLGAGLNTEAFF. CDR3 nucleotides: TGTGCCAGCAGTTTAGGCGCGGGCCTGAACACTGAAGCTTTCTTT.

The gene calls are TRBV27 and TRBJ2-7, with TRBD2 identical over 11 bases. CDR3 length: 14 residues. V shed 5 bases and J 3 bases; nucleotides not matched to a gene: 3. Germline CDR1 and CDR2: MNHEY and SMNVEV (reference sequence). The CDR3 loop reads CASSLTSGGYEQYF. The DNA for the CDR3 is TGTGCCAGCAGTCTCACTAGCGGGGGCTACGAGCAGTACTTC.

A few counts support this clone. V gene TRBV19 combines with J gene TRBJ1-6; tentative D call: TRBD1 (5 bases). Trimming left V 7 bases short and J 10 bases short, with 17 bases between. CDR1 is LNHDA, CDR2 SQIVND, per germline (reference sequence). CDR3 length: 14 residues. The CDR3 DNA is TGTGCCAGTAAGGATTCGGGGGTTCAATCACCCCTCCACTTT. This gives the protein CASKDSGVQSPLHF.

The chain carries TRBV4-3 and TRBJ1-1, with D unclear. The CDR3 loop spans 14 amino acids. V gave up 2 bases and J gave up 6 bases, with 13 bases separating them. Germline lookup yields CDR1 LGHNA and CDR2 YSLEER. Here the CDR3 reads CASSQTTGPAEAFF. CDR3 DNA: TGCGCCAGCAGCCAAACTACCGGACCAGCTGAAGCTTTCTTT.

V gene TRBV5-1 combines with J gene TRBJ2-3; 9 positions agree with TRBD2. This CDR3 contains 18 residues. Germline loops: CDR1 SGHRS, CDR2 YFSETQ. The V gene end was trimmed by 0 bases and the J gene end by 1 base; junction bases not matched to a gene: 9. The chain's CDR3 is CASSLVGNLAGRTDTQYF. CDR3 sequence (DNA): TGCGCCAGCAGCTTGGTGGGGAACCTAGCGGGGCGCACAGATACGCAGTATTTT.

The V and J genes are TRBV6-5 and TRBJ1-2; 7 bases match TRBD1. V lost 6 bases to trimming and J lost 5 bases; unmatched junction nucleotides: 6. This CDR3 has 13 amino acids. Germline V gene data show CDR1 as MNHEY and CDR2 as SVGAGI. In DNA, the CDR3 is TGTGCCAGCAGCGGGGGACAGATGTATGGCTACACCTTC. It is translated as CASSGGQMYGYTF.

This chain connects TRBV19 to TRBJ2-5; D possibly uses TRBD1 or TRBD2 (5 bases each). The V gene lost 2 bases and the J gene lost 4 bases, with 14 bases spanning the gap. Germline V gives CDR1 LNHDA, CDR2 SQIVND (reference sequence). The length of the CDR3 is 15 residues. CDR3 coding DNA: TGTGCCAGTAGTATACCCGGGGCAGTGAGAGAGACCCAGTACTTC. This codes for CASSIPGAVRETQYF.